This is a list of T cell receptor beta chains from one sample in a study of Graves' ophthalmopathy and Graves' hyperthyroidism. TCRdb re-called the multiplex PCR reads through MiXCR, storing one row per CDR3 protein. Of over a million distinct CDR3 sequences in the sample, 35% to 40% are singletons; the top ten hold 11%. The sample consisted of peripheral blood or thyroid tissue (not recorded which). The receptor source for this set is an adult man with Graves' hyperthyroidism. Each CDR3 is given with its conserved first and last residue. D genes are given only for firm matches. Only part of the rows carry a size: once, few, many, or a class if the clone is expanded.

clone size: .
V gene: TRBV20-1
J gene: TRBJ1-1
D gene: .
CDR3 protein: CSAPVPGTPLIPNLNTEAFF
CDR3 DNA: TGCAGTGCACCCGTGCCGGGAACCCCTCTCATACCCAATCTGAACACTGAAGCTTTCTTT

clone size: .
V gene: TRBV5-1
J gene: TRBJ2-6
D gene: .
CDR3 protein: CASSLGSSGLTF
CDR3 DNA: TGCGCCAGCAGCTTGGGGAGTAGCGGCCTGACTTTC

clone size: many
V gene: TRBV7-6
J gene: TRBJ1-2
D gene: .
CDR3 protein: CASSLNRASGSYTF
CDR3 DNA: TGTGCCAGCAGCTTAAACAGAGCATCCGGGAGCTACACCTTC

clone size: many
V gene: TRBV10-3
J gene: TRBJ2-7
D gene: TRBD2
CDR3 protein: CAISESAGGYEQYF
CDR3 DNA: TGTGCCATCAGTGAGTCGGCGGGGGGTTACGAGCAGTACTTC

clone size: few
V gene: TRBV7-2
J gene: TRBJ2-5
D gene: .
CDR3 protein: CASSQRGMETQYF
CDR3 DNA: TGTGCCAGCAGCCAACGCGGGATGGAGACCCAGTACTTC

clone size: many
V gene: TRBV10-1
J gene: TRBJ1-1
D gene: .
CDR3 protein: CASKGGQNTEAFF
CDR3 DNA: TGCGCCAGCAAAGGGGGACAGAACACTGAAGCTTTCTTT

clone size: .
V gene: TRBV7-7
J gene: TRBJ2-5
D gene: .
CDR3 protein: CASSPSRTIQETQYF
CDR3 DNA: TGTGCTAGCAGCCCCTCCAGGACCATACAAGAGACCCAGTACTTC

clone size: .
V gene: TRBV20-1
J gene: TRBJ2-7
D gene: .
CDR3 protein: CSATIGQSSYEQYF
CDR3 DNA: TGCAGTGCTACAATAGGACAGAGCTCCTACGAGCAGTACTTC

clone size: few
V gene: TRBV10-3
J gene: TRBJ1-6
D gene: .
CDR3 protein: CASSYTGKNSPLHF
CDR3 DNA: TGTGCCAGCAGTTACACAGGGAAGAATTCACCCCTCCACTTT

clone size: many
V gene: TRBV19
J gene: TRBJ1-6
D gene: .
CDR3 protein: CASSIGHSNSPLHF
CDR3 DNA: TGTGCCAGTAGTATCGGCCATAGCAATTCACCCCTCCACTTT

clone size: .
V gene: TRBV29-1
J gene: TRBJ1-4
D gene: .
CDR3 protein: CSVAMGGTNEKLFF
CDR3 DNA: TGCAGCGTTGCGATGGGGGGTACTAATGAAAAACTGTTTTTT

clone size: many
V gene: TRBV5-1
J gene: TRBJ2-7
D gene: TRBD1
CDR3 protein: CASSLFGTAYEQYF
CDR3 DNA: TGCGCCAGCAGCTTGTTCGGGACAGCCTACGAGCAGTACTTC

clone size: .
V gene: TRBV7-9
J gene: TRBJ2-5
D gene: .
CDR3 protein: CASSSEGRWETQYF
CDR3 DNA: TGTGCCAGCAGCTCGGAGGGTCGTTGGGAGACCCAGTACTTC

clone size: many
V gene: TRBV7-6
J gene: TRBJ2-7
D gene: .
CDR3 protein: CASSSPQGMGYEQYF
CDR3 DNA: TGTGCCAGCAGCTCCCCCCAGGGAATGGGCTACGAGCAGTACTTC

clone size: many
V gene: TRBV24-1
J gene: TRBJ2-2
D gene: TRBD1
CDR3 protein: CATSDLGQGNTGELFF
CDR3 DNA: TGTGCCACCAGTGATTTGGGACAGGGGAACACCGGGGAGCTGTTTTTT

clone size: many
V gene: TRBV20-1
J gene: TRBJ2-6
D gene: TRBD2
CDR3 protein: CSALPASGGAPLNNVLTF
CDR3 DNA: TGCAGTGCCCTGCCGGCTAGCGGGGGGGCCCCCCTAAACAACGTCCTGACTTTC

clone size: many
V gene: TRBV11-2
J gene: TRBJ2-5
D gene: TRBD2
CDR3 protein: CASSLTSGRQETQYF
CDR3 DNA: TGTGCCAGCAGCTTAACTAGCGGGAGGCAAGAGACCCAGTACTTC

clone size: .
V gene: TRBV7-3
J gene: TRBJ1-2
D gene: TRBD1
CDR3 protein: CASSPTALQGNGYGYTF
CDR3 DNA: TGTGCCAGCAGTCCCACAGCGTTACAGGGGAACGGCTATGGCTACACCTTC

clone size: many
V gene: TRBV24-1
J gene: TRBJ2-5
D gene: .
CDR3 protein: CATSDLQGYEGFETQYF
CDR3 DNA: TGTGCCACCAGTGATTTGCAAGGTTACGAGGGTTTTGAGACCCAGTACTTC

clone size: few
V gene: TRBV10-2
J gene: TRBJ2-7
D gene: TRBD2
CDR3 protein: CASSSAGVGGYEQYF
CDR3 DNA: TGTGCCAGCAGCTCCGCGGGAGTAGGAGGCTACGAGCAGTACTTC

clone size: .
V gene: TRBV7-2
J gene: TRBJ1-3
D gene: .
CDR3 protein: CASKISGHGNTIYF
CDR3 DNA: TGTGCCAGCAAAATAAGCGGTCACGGAAACACCATATATTTT

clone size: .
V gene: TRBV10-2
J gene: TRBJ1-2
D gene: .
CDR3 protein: CASSEPESGFLYGYTF
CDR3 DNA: TGCGCCAGCAGTGAGCCGGAGTCTGGTTTCCTCTATGGCTACACCTTC

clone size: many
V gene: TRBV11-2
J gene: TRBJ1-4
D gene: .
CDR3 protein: CASSLGDRPNEKLFF
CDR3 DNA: TGTGCCAGCAGCTTAGGGGATCGACCCAATGAAAAACTGTTTTTT

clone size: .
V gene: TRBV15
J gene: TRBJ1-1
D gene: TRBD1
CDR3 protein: CATSTKDRAYTEAFF
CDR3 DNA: TGTGCCACCAGCACGAAGGACAGGGCCTACACTGAAGCTTTCTTT

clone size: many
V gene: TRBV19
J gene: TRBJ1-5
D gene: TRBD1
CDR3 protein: CASSKVGQASNQPQHF
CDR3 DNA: TGTGCCAGTAGTAAGGTGGGACAGGCTAGCAATCAGCCCCAGCATTTT

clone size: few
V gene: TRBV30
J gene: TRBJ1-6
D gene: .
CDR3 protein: CAWAVDTYSPLHF
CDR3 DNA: TGTGCCTGGGCCGTGGACACATATTCACCCCTCCACTTT

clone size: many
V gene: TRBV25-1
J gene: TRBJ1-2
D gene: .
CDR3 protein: CASTTSGFYGYTF
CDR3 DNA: TGTGCCAGCACAACCAGCGGGTTCTATGGCTACACCTTC

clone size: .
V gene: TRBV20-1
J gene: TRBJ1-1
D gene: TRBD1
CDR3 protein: CSARWRGRRNTEAFF
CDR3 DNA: TGCAGTGCTAGATGGAGGGGGCGTAGGAACACTGAAGCTTTCTTT

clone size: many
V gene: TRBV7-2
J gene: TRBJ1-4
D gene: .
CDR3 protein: CASSSKSIRGHNEKLFF
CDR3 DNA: TGTGCCAGCAGCTCAAAATCGATCAGGGGCCACAATGAAAAACTGTTTTTT

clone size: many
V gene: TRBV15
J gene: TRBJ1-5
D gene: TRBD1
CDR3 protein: CATSGQASNQPQHF
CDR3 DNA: TGTGCCACCAGCGGACAGGCGAGCAATCAGCCCCAGCATTTT

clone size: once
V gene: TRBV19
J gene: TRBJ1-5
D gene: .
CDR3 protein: CASTIGVLNQPQHF
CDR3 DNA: TGTGCCAGTACCATAGGGGTTCTCAATCAGCCCCAGCATTTT

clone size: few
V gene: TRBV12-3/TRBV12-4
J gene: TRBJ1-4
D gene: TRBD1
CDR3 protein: CASSPRDRGREKLFF
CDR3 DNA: TGTGCCAGCAGCCCTCGGGACAGGGGTCGTGAAAAACTGTTTTTT

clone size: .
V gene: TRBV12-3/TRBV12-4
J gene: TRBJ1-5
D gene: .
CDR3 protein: CASRAQHF
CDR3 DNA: TGTGCCAGCAGAGCCCAGCATTTT

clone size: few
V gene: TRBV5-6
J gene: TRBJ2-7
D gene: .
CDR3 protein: CASSRKGTVNSYEQYF
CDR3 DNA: TGTGCCAGCAGCCGTAAGGGGACGGTGAACTCCTACGAGCAGTACTTC

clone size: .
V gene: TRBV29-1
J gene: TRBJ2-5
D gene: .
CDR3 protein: CSVEADSAKGQETQYF
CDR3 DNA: TGCAGCGTTGAAGCGGACAGTGCTAAGGGCCAAGAGACCCAGTACTTC

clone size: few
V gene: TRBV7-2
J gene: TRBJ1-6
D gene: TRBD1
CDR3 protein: CASSDWTGGHSPLHF
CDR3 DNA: TGTGCCAGCAGCGACTGGACAGGGGGACATTCACCCCTCCACTTT

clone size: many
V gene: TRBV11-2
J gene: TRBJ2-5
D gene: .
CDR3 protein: CASSFSLGREETQYF
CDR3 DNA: TGTGCCAGCAGCTTTTCCCTAGGCAGGGAAGAGACCCAGTACTTC

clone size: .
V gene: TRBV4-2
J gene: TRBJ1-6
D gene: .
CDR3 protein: CASSPRLGHEFRPLHF
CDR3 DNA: TGTGCCAGCAGCCCAAGGTTGGGACATGAATTCAGGCCCCTCCACTTT

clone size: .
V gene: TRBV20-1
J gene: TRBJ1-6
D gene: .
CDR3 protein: CSARDHSAGRHSYNSPLHF
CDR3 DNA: TGCAGTGCTAGAGATCACTCCGCGGGACGGCACTCCTATAATTCACCCCTCCACTTT

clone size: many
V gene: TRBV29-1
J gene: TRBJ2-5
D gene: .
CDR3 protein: CSVEGGLHQETQYF
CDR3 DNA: TGCAGCGTTGAAGGAGGCCTACACCAAGAGACCCAGTACTTC

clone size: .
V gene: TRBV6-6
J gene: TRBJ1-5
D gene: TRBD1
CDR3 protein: CASSRTGPLASNQPQHF
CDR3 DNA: TGTGCCAGCAGCAGGACAGGGCCTCTAGCGAGCAATCAGCCCCAGCATTTT

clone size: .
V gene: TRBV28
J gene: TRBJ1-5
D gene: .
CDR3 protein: CASNSRQPQHF
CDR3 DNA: TGTGCCAGCAATTCTCGTCAGCCCCAGCATTTT

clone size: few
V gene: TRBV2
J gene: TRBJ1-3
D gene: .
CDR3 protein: CASSVRGNTIYF
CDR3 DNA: TGTGCCAGTTCGGTACGTGGAAACACCATATATTTT

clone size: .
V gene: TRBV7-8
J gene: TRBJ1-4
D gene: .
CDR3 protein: CASSLARGRTNEKLFF
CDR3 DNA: TGTGCCAGCAGCTTAGCGCGGGGGCGAACTAATGAAAAACTGTTTTTT

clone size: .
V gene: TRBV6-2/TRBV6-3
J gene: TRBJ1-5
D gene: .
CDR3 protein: CASSYHGQPRQPQHF
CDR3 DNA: TGTGCCAGCAGTTACCATGGACAGCCACGTCAGCCCCAGCATTTT

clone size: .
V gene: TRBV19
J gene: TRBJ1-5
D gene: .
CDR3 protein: CASTGVNSNQPQHF
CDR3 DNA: TGTGCCAGTACAGGGGTCAATAGCAATCAGCCCCAGCATTTT

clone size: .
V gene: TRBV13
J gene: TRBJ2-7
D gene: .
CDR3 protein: CASSLGAGYYEQYF
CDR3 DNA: TGTGCCAGCAGCTTAGGAGCGGGTTACTACGAGCAGTACTTC

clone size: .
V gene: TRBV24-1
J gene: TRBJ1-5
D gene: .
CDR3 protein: CATSDPPGPEHF
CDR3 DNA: TGTGCCACCAGTGATCCTCCGGGCCCCGAGCATTTT

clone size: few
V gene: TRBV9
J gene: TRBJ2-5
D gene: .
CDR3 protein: CASSQEEGGKETQYF
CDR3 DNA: TGTGCCAGCAGCCAAGAGGAGGGGGGGAAAGAGACCCAGTACTTC

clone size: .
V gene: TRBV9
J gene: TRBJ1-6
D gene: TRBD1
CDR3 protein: CASSVSGTGRSPLHF
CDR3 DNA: TGTGCCAGCAGCGTATCAGGGACAGGGAGATCACCCCTCCACTTT

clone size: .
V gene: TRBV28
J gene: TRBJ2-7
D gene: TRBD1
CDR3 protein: CASSRAVTGLREQYF
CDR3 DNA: TGTGCCAGCAGCCGCGCGGTGACAGGGTTGCGCGAGCAGTACTTC

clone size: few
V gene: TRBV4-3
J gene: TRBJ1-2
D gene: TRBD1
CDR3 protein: CASSQGTGTGGLGYTF
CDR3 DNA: TGCGCCAGCAGCCAAGGTACGGGGACAGGCGGATTGGGCTACACCTTC